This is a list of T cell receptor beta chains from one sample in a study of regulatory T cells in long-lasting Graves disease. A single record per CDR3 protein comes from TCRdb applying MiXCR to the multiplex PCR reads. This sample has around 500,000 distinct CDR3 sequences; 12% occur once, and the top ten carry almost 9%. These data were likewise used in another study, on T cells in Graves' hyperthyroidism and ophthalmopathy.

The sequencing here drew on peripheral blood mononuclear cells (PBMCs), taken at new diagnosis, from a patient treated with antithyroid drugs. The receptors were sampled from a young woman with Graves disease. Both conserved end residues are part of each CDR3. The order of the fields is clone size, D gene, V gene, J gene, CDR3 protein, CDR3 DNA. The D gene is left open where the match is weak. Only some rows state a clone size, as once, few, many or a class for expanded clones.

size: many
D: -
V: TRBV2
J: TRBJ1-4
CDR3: CASSLGRINEKLFF
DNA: TGTGCCAGCAGCTTAGGACGGATTAATGAAAAACTGTTTTTT

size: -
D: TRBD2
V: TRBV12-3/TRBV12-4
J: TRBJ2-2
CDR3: CASSGSGRPGELFF
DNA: TGTGCCAGCAGCGGTAGCGGGAGGCCCGGGGAGCTGTTTTTT

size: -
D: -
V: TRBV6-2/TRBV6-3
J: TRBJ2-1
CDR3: CASSYIGGAINEQFF
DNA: TGTGCCAGCAGTTACATCGGCGGGGCGATCAATGAGCAGTTCTTC

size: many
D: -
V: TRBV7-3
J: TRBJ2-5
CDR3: CASSLTGAEETQYF
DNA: TGTGCCAGCAGCCTGACAGGCGCCGAAGAGACCCAGTACTTC

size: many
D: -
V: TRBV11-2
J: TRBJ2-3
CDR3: CASSWEKGEGSDTQYF
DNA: TGTGCCAGCAGCTGGGAGAAGGGGGAGGGGTCGGATACGCAGTATTTT

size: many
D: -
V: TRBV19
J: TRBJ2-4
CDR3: CASSEGPGARIIQYF
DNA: TGTGCCAGTAGTGAGGGCCCAGGGGCTAGGATCATTCAGTACTTC

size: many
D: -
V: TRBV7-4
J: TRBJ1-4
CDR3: CASSQMSGVARVTF
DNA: TGTGCCAGCAGCCAAATGAGTGGGGTGGCCAGGGTGACTTTT

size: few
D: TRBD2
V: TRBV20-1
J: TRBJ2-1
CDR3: CSARVVPSGHSSYNEQFF
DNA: TGCAGTGCTAGAGTCGTCCCTAGCGGTCACAGCTCCTACAATGAGCAGTTCTTC

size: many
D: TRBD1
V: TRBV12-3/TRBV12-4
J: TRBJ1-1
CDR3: CASSLGGAEAFF
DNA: TGTGCCAGCAGCTTAGGGGGCGCTGAAGCTTTCTTT

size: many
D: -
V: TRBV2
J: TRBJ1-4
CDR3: CASSGGREVEKLFF
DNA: TGTGCCAGCAGTGGTGGCAGGGAAGTTGAAAAACTGTTTTTT

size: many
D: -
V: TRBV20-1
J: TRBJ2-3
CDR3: CSASPGPNTDTQYF
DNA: TGCAGTGCTTCGCCGGGACCGAACACAGATACGCAGTATTTT

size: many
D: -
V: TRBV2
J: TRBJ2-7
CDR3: CASSERLPWGSEQYF
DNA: TGTGCCAGCAGTGAAAGACTCCCTTGGGGATCCGAGCAGTACTTC

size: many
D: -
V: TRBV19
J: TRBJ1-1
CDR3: CASRSWTEAFF
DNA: TGTGCCAGTAGGTCGTGGACTGAAGCTTTCTTT

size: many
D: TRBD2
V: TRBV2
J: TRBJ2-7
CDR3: CASSEASGSYSEQYF
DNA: TGTGCCAGCAGTGAAGCTAGCGGGAGTTACTCCGAGCAGTACTTC

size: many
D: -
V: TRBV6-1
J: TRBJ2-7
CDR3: CASSRGLYEQYF
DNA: TGTGCCAGCAGTCGGGGACTGTACGAGCAGTACTTC

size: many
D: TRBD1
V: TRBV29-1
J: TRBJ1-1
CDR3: CSVQRQGTNTEAFF
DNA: TGCAGCGTCCAACGACAGGGGACGAACACTGAAGCTTTCTTT

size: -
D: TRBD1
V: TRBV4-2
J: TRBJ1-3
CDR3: CASSQDLGRGGSGNTIYF
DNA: TGTGCCAGCAGCCAAGATCTTGGCAGGGGGGGTTCTGGAAATACCATATATTTT

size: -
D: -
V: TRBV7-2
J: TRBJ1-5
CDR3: CASSSWTSSQPQHF
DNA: TGTGCCAGCAGCTCCTGGACCAGCAGTCAGCCCCAGCATTTT

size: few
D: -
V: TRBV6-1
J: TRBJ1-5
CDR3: CASTLMVGQPQHF
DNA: TGTGCCAGCACACTCATGGTGGGACAGCCCCAGCATTTT

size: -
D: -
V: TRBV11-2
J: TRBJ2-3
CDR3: CASSQVGRVSTDTQYF
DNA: TGCGCCAGCAGCCAAGTCGGCAGGGTTAGCACAGATACGCAGTATTTT

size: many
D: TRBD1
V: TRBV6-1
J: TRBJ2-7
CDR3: CASSSGQGGLRKQYF
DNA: TGTGCCAGCAGCTCTGGACAGGGGGGTTTACGAAAGCAGTACTTC

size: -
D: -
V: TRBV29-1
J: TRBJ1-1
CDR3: CSVDKPFEAFF
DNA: TGCAGCGTTGATAAGCCGTTTGAGGCTTTCTTT

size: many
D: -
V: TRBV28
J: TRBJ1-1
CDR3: CASRGAGTTTEAFF
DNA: TGTGCCAGCAGGGGGGCCGGGACAACTACCGAAGCTTTCTTT

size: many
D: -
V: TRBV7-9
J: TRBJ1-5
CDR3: CASSSDGQPQHF
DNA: TGTGCCAGCAGCTCGGACGGGCAGCCCCAGCATTTT

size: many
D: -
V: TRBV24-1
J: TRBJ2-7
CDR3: CATSDPGLSLHEQYF
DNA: TGTGCCACCAGTGATCCGGGCCTTAGCCTCCACGAGCAGTACTTC

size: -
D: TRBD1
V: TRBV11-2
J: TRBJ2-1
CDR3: CASSSDRGAYNEQFF
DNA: TGTGCCAGCAGCTCGGACAGGGGAGCCTACAATGAGCAGTTCTTC

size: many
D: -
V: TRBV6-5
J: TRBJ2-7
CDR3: CASSYHLGSSYEQYF
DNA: TGTGCCAGCAGTTATCATTTGGGGAGCTCCTACGAGCAGTACTTC

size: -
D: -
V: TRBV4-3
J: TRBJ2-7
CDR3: CASSQGFLTSRVEQYF
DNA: TGCGCCAGCAGCCAAGGGTTCCTAACCAGCCGAGTGGAGCAGTACTTC

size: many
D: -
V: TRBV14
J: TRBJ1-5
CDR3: CASSQGRGGASQPQHF
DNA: TGTGCCAGCAGCCAAGGGCGGGGGGGCGCGTCTCAGCCCCAGCATTTT

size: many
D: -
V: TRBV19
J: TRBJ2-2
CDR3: CASSRTYTGELFF
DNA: TGTGCCAGTAGTCGGACCTACACCGGGGAGCTGTTTTTT

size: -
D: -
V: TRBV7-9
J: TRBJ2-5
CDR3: CASSLVAAGQETQYF
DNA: TGTGCCAGCAGCTTAGTCGCGGCGGGCCAAGAGACCCAGTACTTC

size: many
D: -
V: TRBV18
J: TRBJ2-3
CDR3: CASSLTRGIPPWSTQYF
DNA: TGTGCCAGCTCACTAACACGCGGAATCCCGCCGTGGAGTACGCAGTATTTT

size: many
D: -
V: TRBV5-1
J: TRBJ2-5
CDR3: CASSDHRDGETQYF
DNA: TGCGCCAGCAGCGATCACAGGGATGGGGAGACCCAGTACTTC

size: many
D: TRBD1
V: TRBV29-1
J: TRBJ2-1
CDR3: CSVGGGLQGARYNEQFF
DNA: TGCAGCGTTGGGGGGGGATTACAGGGGGCGAGGTACAATGAGCAGTTCTTC

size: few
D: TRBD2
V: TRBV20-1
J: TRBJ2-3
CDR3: CSASPLAGVGDTQYF
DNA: TGCAGTGCCAGCCCCCTAGCGGGAGTCGGAGATACGCAGTATTTT

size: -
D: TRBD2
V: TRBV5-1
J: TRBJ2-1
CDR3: CASSLKGLAGYNEQFF
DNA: TGCGCCAGCAGCTTAAAAGGACTAGCGGGGTACAATGAGCAGTTCTTC

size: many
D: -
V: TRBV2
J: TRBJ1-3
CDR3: CASGREVSGNTIYF
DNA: TGTGCCAGCGGCAGGGAAGTCTCTGGAAACACCATATATTTT

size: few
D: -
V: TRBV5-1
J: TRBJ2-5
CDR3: CASSLASGREETQYF
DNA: TGCGCCAGCAGCTTGGCCTCGGGACGGGAAGAGACCCAGTACTTC

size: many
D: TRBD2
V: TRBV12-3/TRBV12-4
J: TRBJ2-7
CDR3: CASGVAGIYEQYF
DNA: TGTGCCAGCGGGGTAGCGGGGATATACGAGCAGTACTTC

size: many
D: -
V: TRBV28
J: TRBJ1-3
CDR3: CASRSFGGFSSGNTIYF
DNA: TGTGCCAGCAGGTCCTTCGGGGGGTTCAGCTCTGGAAACACCATATATTTT

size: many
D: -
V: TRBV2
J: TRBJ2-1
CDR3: CASSEIGGLYNEQFF
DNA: TGTGCCAGCAGTGAAATCGGGGGGCTATACAATGAGCAGTTCTTC

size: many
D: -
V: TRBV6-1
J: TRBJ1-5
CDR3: CASTSGLISNQPQHF
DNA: TGTGCCAGCACCTCGGGACTGATTAGCAATCAGCCCCAGCATTTT

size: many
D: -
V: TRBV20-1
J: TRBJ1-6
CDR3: CSAFRTGPQPPLHF
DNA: TGCAGTGCTTTCAGGACGGGGCCACAGCCACCCCTCCACTTT

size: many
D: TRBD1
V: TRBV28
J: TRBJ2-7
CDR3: CASIGQGTRSSYEQYF
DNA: TGTGCCAGCATTGGACAGGGAACAAGGAGCTCCTACGAGCAGTACTTC

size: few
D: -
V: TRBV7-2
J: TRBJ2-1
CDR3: CASSQGGSRGNEQFF
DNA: TGTGCCAGCAGCCAAGGGGGCAGCCGGGGGAATGAGCAGTTCTTC

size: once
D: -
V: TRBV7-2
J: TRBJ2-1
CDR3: CASSLYGSTYNEQFF
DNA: TGTGCCAGCAGCTTATACGGGAGTACCTACAATGAGCAGTTCTTC

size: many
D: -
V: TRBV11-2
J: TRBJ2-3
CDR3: CASSLAGMAQYF
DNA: TGTGCCAGCAGCTTAGCCGGGATGGCGCAGTATTTT

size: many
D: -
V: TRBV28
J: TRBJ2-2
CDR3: CASSFPGRTGELFF
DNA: TGTGCCAGCAGTTTCCCGGGAAGAACCGGGGAGCTGTTTTTT

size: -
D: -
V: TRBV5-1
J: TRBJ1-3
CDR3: CARRPGGAGNTIYF
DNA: TGCGCCAGACGACCGGGGGGGGCTGGAAACACCATATATTTT

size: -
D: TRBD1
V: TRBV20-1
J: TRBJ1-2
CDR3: CSARDLRQGGNYGYTF
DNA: TGCAGTGCTAGAGATCTTAGACAGGGGGGCAACTATGGCTACACCTTC

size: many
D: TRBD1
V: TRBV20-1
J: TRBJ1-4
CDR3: CSALRDRGLTGPKLFF
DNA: TGCAGTGCGCTCCGGGACAGGGGACTCACAGGTCCTAAACTGTTTTTT

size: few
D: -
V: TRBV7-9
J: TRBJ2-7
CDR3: CASSENREIYYEQYF
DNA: TGTGCCAGCAGCGAGAACCGGGAAATCTACTACGAGCAGTACTTC

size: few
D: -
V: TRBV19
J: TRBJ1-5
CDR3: CASSIGRGRNQPQHF
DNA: TGTGCCAGTAGTATAGGCAGGGGAAGGAATCAGCCCCAGCATTTT

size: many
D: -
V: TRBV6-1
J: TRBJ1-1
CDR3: CASTNGGSLNTEAFF
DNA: TGTGCCAGCACCAACGGGGGCTCGCTGAACACTGAAGCTTTCTTT

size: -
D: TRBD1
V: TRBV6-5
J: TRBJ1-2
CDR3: CASSYYRQGSTGYTF
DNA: TGTGCCAGCAGTTACTACCGACAGGGATCTACGGGCTACACCTTC

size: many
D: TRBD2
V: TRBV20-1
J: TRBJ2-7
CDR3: CSASTRMTSGNDEQYF
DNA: TGCAGTGCTAGTACCCGAATGACTAGCGGGAACGACGAGCAGTACTTC

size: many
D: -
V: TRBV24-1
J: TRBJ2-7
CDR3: CATSATGSYEQYF
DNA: TGTGCCACCAGTGCCACAGGGTCCTACGAGCAGTACTTC